This TCR beta chain was captured by sequencing in a study of T cell responses to AZD1222 COVID-19 vaccine (dated by TCRdb to about 2021). Context from the whole study: TCR sequencing was performed for about 250 trial participants, of whom around 200 were given two doses of AZD1222 and around 25 were given two doses of MenACWY control vaccine. Enrollment into the trials was organized by age into subgroups of 18-55, 56-69 and 70-plus years, and those subgroups contained roughly 140, 27 and 60 TCR-sequenced participants, respectively. What the research found in general, with its limitations: Reportedly, almost half of the unique spike-specific TCRs recognized epitopes lying outside the regions that are mutated in the B.1.351 and B.1.1.7 variants. Most participants were white British and females outnumbered males, and the authors suggested that clonal diversity may have been underestimated. Vaccine-associated CD4 TCRs spanned the whole spike protein, with dominant responses in regions 160-218 and 743-854. Because no samples from the day 14 peak response were available, repertoires could be characterized only after the peak T cell response. Conclusions about previously exposed vaccinees are limited, since just six AZD1222 recipients were seropositive for SARS-CoV-2 at baseline. After two AZD1222 doses, both the breadth and the depth of spike-specific TCRs were significantly higher than at day 0 and than in MenACWY recipients. The 56-69-year group was small, and its depth increase did not reach significance, likely because of low power.

V is cut by 2 bases and J by 1 base, and the space between the germline ends is 11 bases. The germline V gene encodes CDR1 MNHEY and CDR2 SVGEGT. The CDR3 goes from the cysteine to the phenylalanine over 15 residues. Only the CDR3 DNA is retained, 45 bases long and in frame from the first base. The CDR3 regions of human TCRbeta chains were subjected to immunosequencing. As for how the authors treated the data: Repertoire TCRs were matched against a reference library of SARS-CoV-2-specific TCRs generated with the MIRA antigen-specificity platform. Breadth was defined as the fraction of unique TCRs that were SARS-CoV-2-associated, and depth was defined as the fraction of total T cells that were SARS-CoV-2-associated. Using the MIRA data, each spike-specific TCR was assigned both to the spike region to which the TCR was reactive and to a CD4 or CD8 class. Log10-transformed breadth and depth values were compared by one-way ANOVA with Sidak's multiple comparisons tests. This immuneACCESS table, as held by TCRdb, lists in-frame sequences with V and J called but not all clones. Of the missing ones, under half trace to an unresolved V gene in checked studies; the others have no known cause. That table supplies the V and J calls and clone size; D and trimming were determined from the DNA. Here the sample has over 100,000 clones; around 87% occur a single time. Around 4.4% of the sample belongs to the ten largest clones.

With regard to this clone: Its antigen remains unidentified. Per-nucleotide qualities are absent, and no much larger clonotype sits a single base away.

The time point label corresponds to: about 28 days (+/-7) after the second vaccine dose. AZD1222 recipients with second doses at about 4 weeks or about 12 weeks were pooled, because spike-specific TCR depth and breadth did not differ between schedules. Samples from vaccinated people were obtained from the UK trials COV001 and COV002, which included a single-blind randomized controlled phase 2/3 trial of AZD1222 (ChAdOx1 nCoV-19) in healthy adults. Trial participant PBMC samples were collected at day 0 and day 28 after the second dose for TCRbeta chain sequencing. This clonotype was sampled from an adult who received the AZD1222 COVID-19 vaccine. The chain was built from TRBV6-2 or TRBV6-3 and TRBJ1-1, and possibly TRBD1, on 5 matching bases. The sample consisted of peripheral blood, taken 28 days after the second AZD1222 dose. The CDR3 in this case is CASSYRGLKNTEAFF. The DNA sequence is TGTGCCAGCAGTTACCGGGGACTTAAGAACACTGAAGCTTTCTTT.